Below are 7 T cell receptor beta chains sequenced from a single sample in a study of blood T cell repertoires in COVID-19 (dated by TCRdb to about 2020). The library was prepared using the immunoSEQ multiplex PCR assay. TCRdb's version of the immuneACCESS table is confined to in-frame rearrangements and falls short of the full clone set. An unresolved V gene accounts for under half of the shortfall where checked; the remainder is of unknown origin. In all, the sample holds about 64,000 clones, and 65% to 90% of those were seen once. The ten largest account for roughly 1.2% of the sample. What was sequenced was peripheral blood. The receptors were gathered from a man aged 35 to 55 with acute or convalescent COVID-19.

The chain uses TRBV9 and TRBJ2-3; D not resolved. Trimming left V 4 bases short and J 6 bases short, with 21 bases between. Per the germline V gene, CDR1 is SGDLS and CDR2 is YYNGEE. CDR3 length: 16 amino acids. The CDR3 loop is CASSLSGYDLKDTQYF. The CDR3 nucleotides read TGTGCCAGCAGCCTCTCCGGTTACGATCTGAAGGATACGCAGTATTTT.

The J gene is TRBJ1-6, the V gene TRBV9, with D possibly being TRBD1 (5 bases). The germline CDR1 and CDR2 sequences are SGDLS and YYNGEE. Trimming pared 4 bases from V and 7 bases from J, leaving 12 bases between. There are 14 residues in the CDR3. Written as DNA, the CDR3 is TGTGCCAGCAGCCCCCAGGGAGGGAATTCACCCCTCCACTTT. It encodes CASSPQGGNSPLHF.

V usage is TRBV6-5 and J usage is TRBJ1-6; D is undetermined. Germline V lookup: CDR1 MNHEY, CDR2 SVGAGI. The CDR3 is 16 amino acids. The V end was cut by 0 bases, the J end by 7 bases, with 13 bases between. The CDR3, as DNA: TGTGCCAGCAGTTACTCGTCGGGCCGAGGGAATTCACCCCTCCACTTT. Translating gives CASSYSSGRGNSPLHF.

The chain combines TRBV3-1 (or the pseudogene TRBV3-2) with TRBJ2-3, with D perhaps matching TRBD1 (6 bases). Trimming cost V 0 bases and J 5 bases, with 15 bases left between them. Germline CDR1 and CDR2: LGHDT and YNNKEL (reference sequence). This CDR3 is 16 amino acids long. CDR3 residues: CASSQDSTGWVDTQYF. Written as DNA, the CDR3 is TGTGCCAGCAGCCAAGATAGTACAGGGTGGGTAGATACGCAGTATTTT.

The chain carries TRBV6-5 and TRBJ2-3, with D possibly matching TRBD2 (6 bases). Looked up from germline, CDR1 is MNHEY and CDR2 is SVGAGI. V was shortened by 2 bases and J by 1 base, with 10 bases between the two germline ends. The CDR3 extends over 15 amino acids. CDR3 protein: CASSYRRGGTDTQYF. CDR3 in DNA: TGTGCCAGCAGTTACAGGAGGGGCGGCACAGATACGCAGTATTTT.

The chain recombines TRBV5-1 with TRBJ1-1; a weak D match, TRBD1 (6 bases). The CDR3 has 12 amino acids. V was cut by 0 bases and J by 8 bases, with 8 bases left in between. Germline assignment: CDR1 SGHRS and CDR2 YFSETQ. The CDR3 DNA reads as TGCGCCAGCAGCTTGGACAGGGAGGAAGCTTTCTTT. Amino acid sequence: CASSLDREEAFF. The full variable domain, with the rest looked up from reference TRBV5-1 and TRBJ1-1, is KAGVTQTPRYLIKTRGQQVTLSCSPISGHRSVSWYQQTPGQGLQFLFEYFSETQRNKGNFPGRFSGRQFSNSRSEMNVSTLELGDSALYLCASSLDREEAFFGQGTRLTVV.

The V and J genes are TRBV5-1 and TRBJ2-5; D perhaps matches TRBD1 (5 bases). Per germline, CDR1 SGHRS and CDR2 YFSETQ. The CDR3 has 16 residues. The germline V and J ends were trimmed by 4 bases and 2 bases, with 18 bases remaining between them. CDR3 in DNA: TGCGCCAGCAGCCCGACCCCGACAGCCCTTCAAGAGACCCAGTACTTC. It specifies CASSPTPTALQETQYF. The full variable domain, completed using reference TRBV5-1 and TRBJ2-5, is KAGVTQTPRYLIKTRGQQVTLSCSPISGHRSVSWYQQTPGQGLQFLFEYFSETQRNKGNFPGRFSGRQFSNSRSEMNVSTLELGDSALYLCASSPTPTALQETQYFGPGTRLLVL.